This T cell receptor (beta chain) is from a study of blood T cells in healthy people across ages. The study, taken as a whole, reports: It was the long-lived donors that had more naive CD4+ cells and higher diversity than aged donors.

A second PCR, run for about 7 to 11 cycles, used a sample-barcoded 5' primer plus a J-beta primer mix. TCRdb redid the calling of the 5' RACE reads with MiXCR, one entry per CDR3 protein. The sample yields over 1.5 million distinct CDR3 sequences, roughly 49% seen once. The study drew donors from healthy Caucasian individuals in Russia aged roughly 6 to 100. CDR3 size: 19 residues. CDR1 and CDR2 from the germline V gene are SGHTA and FQGNSA. Trimming at V came to 6 bases and at J to 0 bases, leaving 11 bases not matched to a gene. In regard to this clonotype: Its cognate antigen is unknown.

The receptor comes from a woman in her 40s in good health. This chain links TRBV7-2 with TRBJ2-1; TRBD2 agrees at 13 bases. Sequencing was done on a sample of blood. Written as DNA, the CDR3 is TGTGCCAGCAGAAAACCGGGACTAGCGGGGAGGAGCTCCTACAATGAGCAGTTCTTC. Protein: CASRKPGLAGRSSYNEQFF.